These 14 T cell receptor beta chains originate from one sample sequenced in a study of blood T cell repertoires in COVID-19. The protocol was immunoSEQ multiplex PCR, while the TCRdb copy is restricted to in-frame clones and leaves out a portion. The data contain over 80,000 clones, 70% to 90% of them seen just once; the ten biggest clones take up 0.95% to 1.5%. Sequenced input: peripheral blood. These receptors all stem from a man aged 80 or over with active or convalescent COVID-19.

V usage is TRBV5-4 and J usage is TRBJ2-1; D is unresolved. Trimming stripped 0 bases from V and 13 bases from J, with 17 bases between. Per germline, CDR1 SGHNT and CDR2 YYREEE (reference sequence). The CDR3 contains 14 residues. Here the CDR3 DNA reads TGTGCCAGCAGCTTGGTCGCAGGATCCCGTCGACAGTTCTTC. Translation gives CASSLVAGSRRQFF.

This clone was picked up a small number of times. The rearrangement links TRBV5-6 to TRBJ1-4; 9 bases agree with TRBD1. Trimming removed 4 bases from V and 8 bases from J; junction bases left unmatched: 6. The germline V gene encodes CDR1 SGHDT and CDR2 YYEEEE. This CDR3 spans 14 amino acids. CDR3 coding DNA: TGTGCCAGCAGCCCGAGGACAGGGGACGAAAAACTGTTTTTT. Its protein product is CASSPRTGDEKLFF.

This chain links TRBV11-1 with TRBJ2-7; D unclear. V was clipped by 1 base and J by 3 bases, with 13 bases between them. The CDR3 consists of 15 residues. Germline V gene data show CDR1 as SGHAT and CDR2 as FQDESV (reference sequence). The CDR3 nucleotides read TGTGCCAGCAGCTTAGTTCTAGAATACATCTACGAGCAGTACTTC. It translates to CASSLVLEYIYEQYF.

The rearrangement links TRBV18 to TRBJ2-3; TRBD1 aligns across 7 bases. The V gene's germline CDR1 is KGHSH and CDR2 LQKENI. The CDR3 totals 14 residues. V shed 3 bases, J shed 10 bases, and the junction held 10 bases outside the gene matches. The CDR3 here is CASSPDRENNAQYF. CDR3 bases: TGTGCCAGCTCACCTGACAGGGAGAATAACGCGCAGTATTTT.

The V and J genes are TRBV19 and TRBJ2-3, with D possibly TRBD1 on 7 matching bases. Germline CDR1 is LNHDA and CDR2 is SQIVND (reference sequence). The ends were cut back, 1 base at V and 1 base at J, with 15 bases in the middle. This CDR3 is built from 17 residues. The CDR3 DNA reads TGTGCCAGTAGTATAGTGGGGAGGACAGGTGGCACAGATACGCAGTATTTT. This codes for CASSIVGRTGGTDTQYF.

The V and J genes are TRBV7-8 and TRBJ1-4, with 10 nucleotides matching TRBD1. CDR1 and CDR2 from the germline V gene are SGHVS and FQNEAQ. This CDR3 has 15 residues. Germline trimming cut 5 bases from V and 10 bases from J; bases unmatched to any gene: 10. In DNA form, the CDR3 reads TGTGCCAGCAGCATCTCGGGACAGGGGATGAGAAAACTGTTTTTT. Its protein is CASSISGQGMRKLFF.

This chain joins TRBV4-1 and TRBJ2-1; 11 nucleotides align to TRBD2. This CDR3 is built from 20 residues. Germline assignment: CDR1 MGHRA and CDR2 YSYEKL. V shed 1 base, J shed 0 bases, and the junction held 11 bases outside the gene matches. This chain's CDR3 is CASSQGLAGGPGGSYNEQFF. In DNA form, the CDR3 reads TGCGCCAGCAGCCAAGGTCTAGCGGGAGGCCCAGGGGGCTCCTACAATGAGCAGTTCTTC.

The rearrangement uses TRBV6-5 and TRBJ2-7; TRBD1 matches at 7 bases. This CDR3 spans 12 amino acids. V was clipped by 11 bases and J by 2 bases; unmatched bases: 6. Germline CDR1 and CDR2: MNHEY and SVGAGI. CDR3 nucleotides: TGTGCCGGCGGGCAGGGGGCCTACGAGCAGTACTTC. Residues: CAGGQGAYEQYF.

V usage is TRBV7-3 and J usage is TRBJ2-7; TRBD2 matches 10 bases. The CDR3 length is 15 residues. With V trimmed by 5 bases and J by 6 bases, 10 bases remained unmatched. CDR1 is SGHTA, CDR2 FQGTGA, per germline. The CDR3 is CASSPGGSGRSEQYF. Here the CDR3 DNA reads TGTGCCAGCAGCCCTGGAGGTAGCGGGAGGAGCGAGCAGTACTTC.

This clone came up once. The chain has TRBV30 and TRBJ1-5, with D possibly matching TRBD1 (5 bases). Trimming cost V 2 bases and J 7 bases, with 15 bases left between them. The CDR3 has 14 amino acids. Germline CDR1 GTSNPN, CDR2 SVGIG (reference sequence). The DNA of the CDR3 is TGTGCCTGGAGTAAGGTTGCAGGGAAACAGCCCCAGCATTTT. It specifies CAWSKVAGKQPQHF.

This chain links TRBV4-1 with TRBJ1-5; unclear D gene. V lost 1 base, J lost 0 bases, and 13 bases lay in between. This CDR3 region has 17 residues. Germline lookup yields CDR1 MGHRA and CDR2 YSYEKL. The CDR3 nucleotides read TGCGCCAGCAGCCAAGTAAGCCGAAGCTATAGCAATCAGCCCCAGCATTTT. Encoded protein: CASSQVSRSYSNQPQHF.

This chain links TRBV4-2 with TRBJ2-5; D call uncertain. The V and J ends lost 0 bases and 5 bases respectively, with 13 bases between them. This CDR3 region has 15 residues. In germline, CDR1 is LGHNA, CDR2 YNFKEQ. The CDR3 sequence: CASSQDLSTRETQYF. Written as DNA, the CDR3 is TGTGCCAGCAGCCAAGATCTGTCTACTCGGGAGACCCAGTACTTC.

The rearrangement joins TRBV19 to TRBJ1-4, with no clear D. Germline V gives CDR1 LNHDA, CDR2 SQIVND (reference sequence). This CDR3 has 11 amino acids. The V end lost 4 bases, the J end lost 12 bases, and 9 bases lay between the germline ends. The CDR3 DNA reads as TGTGCCAGTAGTACCTATCGAGAACTGTTTTTT. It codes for CASSTYRELFF.

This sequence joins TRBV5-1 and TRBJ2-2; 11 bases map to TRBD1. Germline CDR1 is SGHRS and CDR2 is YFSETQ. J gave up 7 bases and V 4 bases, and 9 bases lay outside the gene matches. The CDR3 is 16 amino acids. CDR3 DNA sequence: TGCGCCAGCAGCCCAAGGACAGGGGGCTTAGGCGGGGAGCTGTTTTTT. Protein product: CASSPRTGGLGGELFF.